This TCR beta chain was retrieved from a study of T cell responses to AZD1222 COVID-19 vaccine. This clone appeared once. Its target is unknown. Per germline, CDR1 SGHNT and CDR2 YYREEE (reference sequence). The V gene end was trimmed by 5 bases and the J gene end by 7 bases; junction bases not matched to a gene: 13. This CDR3 is 16 amino acids long. The study, taken as a whole, reports: Breadth and depth of Spike-specific TCRs rose after two AZD1222 doses.

Data came from immunoSEQ multiplex PCR; TCRdb stores just in-frame clones and leaves some out. The data hold about 120,000 clones, with 80% to 95% observed a single time. The chain combines TRBV5-4 with TRBJ2-3; 10 bases line up with TRBD2. The TCR comes from an adult who received the MenACWY meningococcal vaccine as a control. This specimen was peripheral blood, taken 28 days after the second dose of the MenACWY control vaccine. CDR3 region: CASRPNRAGGPNTQYF. The CDR3 DNA sequence: TGTGCCAGCAGACCGAACAGAGCGGGAGGGCCTAATACGCAGTATTTT.